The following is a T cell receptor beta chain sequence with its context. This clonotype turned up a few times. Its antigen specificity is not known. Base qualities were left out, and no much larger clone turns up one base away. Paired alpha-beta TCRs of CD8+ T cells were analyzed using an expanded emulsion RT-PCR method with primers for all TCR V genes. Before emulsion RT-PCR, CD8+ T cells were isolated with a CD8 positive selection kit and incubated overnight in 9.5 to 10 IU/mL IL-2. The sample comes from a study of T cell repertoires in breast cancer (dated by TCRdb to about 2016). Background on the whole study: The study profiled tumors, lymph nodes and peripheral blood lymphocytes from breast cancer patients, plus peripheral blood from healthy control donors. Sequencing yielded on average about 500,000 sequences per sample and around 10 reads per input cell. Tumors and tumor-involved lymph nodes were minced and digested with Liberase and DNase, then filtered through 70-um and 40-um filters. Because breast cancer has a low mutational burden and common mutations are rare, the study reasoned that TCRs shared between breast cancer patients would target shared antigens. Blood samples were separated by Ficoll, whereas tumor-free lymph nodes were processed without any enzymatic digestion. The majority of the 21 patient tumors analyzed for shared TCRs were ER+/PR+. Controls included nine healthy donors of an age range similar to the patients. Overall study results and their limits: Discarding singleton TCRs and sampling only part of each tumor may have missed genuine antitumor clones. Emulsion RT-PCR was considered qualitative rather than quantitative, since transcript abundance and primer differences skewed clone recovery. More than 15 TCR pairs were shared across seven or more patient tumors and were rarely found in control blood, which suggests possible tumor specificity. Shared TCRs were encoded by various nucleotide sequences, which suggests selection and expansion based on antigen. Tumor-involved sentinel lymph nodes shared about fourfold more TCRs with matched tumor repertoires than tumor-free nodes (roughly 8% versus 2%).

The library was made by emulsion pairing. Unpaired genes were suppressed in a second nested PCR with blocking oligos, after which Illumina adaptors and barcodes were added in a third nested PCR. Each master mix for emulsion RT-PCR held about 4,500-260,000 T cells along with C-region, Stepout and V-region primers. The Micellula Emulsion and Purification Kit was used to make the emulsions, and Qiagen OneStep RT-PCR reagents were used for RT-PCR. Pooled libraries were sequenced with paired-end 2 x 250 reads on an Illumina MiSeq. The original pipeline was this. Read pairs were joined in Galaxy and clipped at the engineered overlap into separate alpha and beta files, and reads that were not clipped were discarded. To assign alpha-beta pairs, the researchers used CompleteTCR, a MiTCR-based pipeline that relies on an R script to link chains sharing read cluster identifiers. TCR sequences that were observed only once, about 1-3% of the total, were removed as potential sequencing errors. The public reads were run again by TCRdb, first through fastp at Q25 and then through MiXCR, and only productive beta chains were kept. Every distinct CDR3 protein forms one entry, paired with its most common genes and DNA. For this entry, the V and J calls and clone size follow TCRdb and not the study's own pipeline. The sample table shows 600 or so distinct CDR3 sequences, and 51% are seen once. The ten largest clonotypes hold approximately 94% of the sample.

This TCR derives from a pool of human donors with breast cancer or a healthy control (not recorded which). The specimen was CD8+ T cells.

The bases read TGTGCCAGCGGAGAGGGACAGCCGACGCCTTGGGCTTTCTTT. Protein translation: CASGEGQPTPWAFF. The sequence joins TRBV7-2 to TRBJ1-1, with TRBD1 matching 7 junction bases. CDR1 and CDR2 (SGHTA, FQGNSA) derive from the germline V gene. Here V drops 8 bases and J drops 11 bases, and the junction holds 17 bases not matched to any gene. Spanning cysteine to phenylalanine, the CDR3 consists of 14 amino acids. The read is trimmed to its CDR3 DNA, 42 bases read in frame from base 1.